Listed below are T cell receptor beta chains from one sample, sequenced in a study of CXCR3-negative and CXCR3-positive naive CD8 T cells. TCRdb reprocessed the 5' RACE reads and stores each CDR3 protein as one record, lacking DNA. The sample includes 95,000 to 100,000 distinct CDR3 sequences. The material sequenced was naive CXCR3+ CD8+ T cells from blood. Receptors originate from a human donor in good health. Some clones in this sample may be carry-over from other donors' samples. Both conserved end residues are part of each CDR3. Fields, in order: J gene, V gene, CDR3 length, CDR3 protein.

J gene: TRBJ2-2; V gene: TRBV11-2; CDR3 length: 14; CDR3 protein: CASSPGLNTGELFF
J gene: TRBJ1-5; V gene: TRBV2; CDR3 length: 17; CDR3 protein: CASSEAYQGESNQPQHF
J gene: TRBJ2-5; V gene: TRBV12-3/TRBV12-4; CDR3 length: 16; CDR3 protein: CASSSFGQGEGETQYF
J gene: TRBJ1-1; V gene: TRBV27; CDR3 length: 14; CDR3 protein: CASMGNFGNTEAFF
J gene: TRBJ2-7; V gene: TRBV6-2/TRBV6-3; CDR3 length: 14; CDR3 protein: CASSYSFGQGAQYF
J gene: TRBJ2-7; V gene: TRBV4-1; CDR3 length: 15; CDR3 protein: CASSYLPDSTYEQYF
J gene: TRBJ2-5; V gene: TRBV7-9; CDR3 length: 19; CDR3 protein: CASSSQARTSGRAEETQYF
J gene: TRBJ1-1; V gene: TRBV6-6; CDR3 length: 15; CDR3 protein: CASSFGDPSRSEAFF
J gene: TRBJ2-1; V gene: TRBV7-3; CDR3 length: 16; CDR3 protein: CASSHGLAESYNEQFF
J gene: TRBJ1-2; V gene: TRBV11-3; CDR3 length: 14; CDR3 protein: CASSIRQGYGGYTF
J gene: TRBJ2-7; V gene: TRBV9; CDR3 length: 15; CDR3 protein: CASSLEGGTGYEQYF
J gene: TRBJ2-7; V gene: TRBV11-3; CDR3 length: 16; CDR3 protein: CASSLDPGQGIYEQCF
J gene: TRBJ2-7; V gene: TRBV2; CDR3 length: 11; CDR3 protein: CAGGQAYEQYF
J gene: TRBJ2-2; V gene: TRBV27; CDR3 length: 16; CDR3 protein: CASSLSGGGNTGELFF
J gene: TRBJ2-2; V gene: TRBV20-1; CDR3 length: 14; CDR3 protein: CSARVGINTGELFF
J gene: TRBJ2-3; V gene: TRBV7-9; CDR3 length: 15; CDR3 protein: CASSLVLAGTDTQHF
J gene: TRBJ2-3; V gene: TRBV20-1; CDR3 length: 15; CDR3 protein: CSASGETTSTDTQYF
J gene: TRBJ2-5; V gene: TRBV28; CDR3 length: 17; CDR3 protein: CASTLVASGGAGETQYF
J gene: TRBJ2-7; V gene: TRBV7-9; CDR3 length: 13; CDR3 protein: CASSLASAREQYF
J gene: TRBJ2-7; V gene: TRBV7-2; CDR3 length: 14; CDR3 protein: CAGSLILGMNEQYF
J gene: TRBJ2-1; V gene: TRBV2; CDR3 length: 13; CDR3 protein: CASIPGLYNEQFF
J gene: TRBJ1-4; V gene: TRBV29-1; CDR3 length: 13; CDR3 protein: CSVEDGKGDKLFF
J gene: TRBJ1-1; V gene: TRBV7-6; CDR3 length: 14; CDR3 protein: CASSRQAINTEAFF
J gene: TRBJ2-7; V gene: TRBV29-1; CDR3 length: 13; CDR3 protein: CSVLTGPTYEQYF
J gene: TRBJ2-1; V gene: TRBV20-1; CDR3 length: 14; CDR3 protein: CSAVGVGTYNEQFF
J gene: TRBJ1-1; V gene: TRBV10-3; CDR3 length: 14; CDR3 protein: CAINGQGLNTEAFF
J gene: TRBJ2-3; V gene: TRBV15; CDR3 length: 15; CDR3 protein: CATSRDRGTADTQYF
J gene: TRBJ2-1; V gene: TRBV29-1; CDR3 length: 16; CDR3 protein: CSVEGGGGSSYNEQFF
J gene: TRBJ1-3; V gene: TRBV7-8; CDR3 length: 14; CDR3 protein: CASSLGASGNTIYF
J gene: TRBJ2-1; V gene: TRBV20-1; CDR3 length: 14; CDR3 protein: CSASIGGDYNEQFF
J gene: TRBJ2-3; V gene: TRBV5-5; CDR3 length: 15; CDR3 protein: CASSLVQFSTDTQYF
J gene: TRBJ2-1; V gene: TRBV12-3/TRBV12-4; CDR3 length: 12; CDR3 protein: CASSDRYNGQFF
J gene: TRBJ2-1; V gene: TRBV6-1; CDR3 length: 13; CDR3 protein: CASTEGGLDEQFF
J gene: TRBJ1-5; V gene: TRBV24-1; CDR3 length: 17; CDR3 protein: CATLMQGAPPGNQPQHF
J gene: TRBJ2-7; V gene: TRBV27; CDR3 length: 16; CDR3 protein: CASSSSLTGEPYEQYF
J gene: TRBJ2-7; V gene: TRBV2; CDR3 length: 14; CDR3 protein: CASSASGGPYEQYF
J gene: TRBJ1-1; V gene: TRBV28; CDR3 length: 15; CDR3 protein: CASSSAGTMNTEAFF
J gene: TRBJ1-4; V gene: TRBV5-1; CDR3 length: 16; CDR3 protein: CASSNGGGWTNEKLFF
J gene: TRBJ2-2; V gene: TRBV2; CDR3 length: 15; CDR3 protein: CASSTSGSNTGELFF
J gene: TRBJ2-2; V gene: TRBV6-2/TRBV6-3; CDR3 length: 14; CDR3 protein: CASRTSGYTGELFF
J gene: TRBJ2-3; V gene: TRBV7-9; CDR3 length: 14; CDR3 protein: CASSPVGVPDTQYF